This TCR beta chain was observed in a study of CD8+CD57+ T cells in acquired aplastic anemia. Profiling that covered TCR beta VDJ and CDR3 relied on genomic DNA as its template. From the reads, TCRdb called clonotypes with MiXCR, one entry per CDR3 protein. The table lists a few hundred thousand distinct CDR3 sequences, roughly 45% of them singletons. The CDR3 loop spans 12 amino acids. Trimming stripped 8 bases from V and 2 bases from J, with 10 bases between. Germline V gene sequence: CDR1 MNHEY, CDR2 SVGEGT. Findings of the study overall: Patients and controls were found to share twenty-nine CD8+ CDR3 sequences.

A note on this clonotype: Antigen: not known.

The patients chosen for sequencing had shown expansion of CD8+CD57+ cells (detected by flow cytometry). The TCR was taken from a human donor with aplastic anemia. The material sequenced was sorted CD4+, CD8+, or CD8+CD57+ T cells (not recorded which) from PBMCs. The V and J genes are TRBV6-2 or TRBV6-3 and TRBJ2-7; a possible D gene is TRBD1 (5 bases). This CDR3 is CASVSGTYEQYF. Here the CDR3 DNA reads TGTGCCAGCGTTTCAGGGACCTACGAGCAGTACTTC.